The next 27 T cell receptor beta chains were all read from a single sample in a study of response to subunit inactivated influenza vaccine. TCRdb re-called the RT-PCR reads through MiXCR, storing one row per CDR3 protein. The table lists around 790,000 distinct CDR3 sequences, over 20% of them singletons, with 10% in the top ten. Here the sequenced sample was PBMCs from blood, taken 5 days after vaccination. These TCRs come from a man aged 45-60 years who received an inactivated influenza vaccine.

This chain joins TRBV20-1 and TRBJ2-3, with a tentative D call TRBD2 (6 bases). V dropped 0 bases and J dropped 6 bases, with 13 bases sitting between them. This CDR3 contains 14 residues. Germline V CDR1 and CDR2: DFQATT, SNEGSKA (reference sequence). The CDR3 sequence: CSARDRRGRDTQYF. CDR3 nucleotide sequence: TGCAGTGCTAGAGATCGGAGGGGAAGGGATACGCAGTATTTT.

V gene TRBV27 combines with J gene TRBJ2-7, with a possible D match to TRBD1 (6 bases). This CDR3 has 15 residues. The germline V gene encodes CDR1 MNHEY and CDR2 SMNVEV (reference sequence). V was pared by 7 bases and J by 3 bases, with 19 bases between. CDR3 coding DNA: TGTGCCAGCAAGGTGGGGGCTGGTTCGTACTACGAGCAGTACTTC. Translated, it gives CASKVGAGSYYEQYF.

This clonotype was observed many times. V usage is TRBV18 and J usage is TRBJ2-7, with D unresolved. The V end lost 0 bases, the J end lost 6 bases, and 9 bases lay between the germline ends. Germline CDR1 KGHSH, CDR2 LQKENI. The CDR3 length is 13 residues. CDR3 residues: CASSPPITSEQYF. The CDR3 bases are TGTGCCAGCTCACCACCGATAACGTCCGAGCAGTACTTC.

The table lists this clonotype with a few counts. The gene calls are TRBV20-1 and TRBJ2-5; TRBD2 matches 14 bases. CDR1 is DFQATT and CDR2 is SNEGSKA in the germline V gene (reference sequence). This CDR3 comprises 16 residues. V dropped 2 bases and J dropped 3; count of bases not matched to a gene: 5. The chain's CDR3 is CSARPMGLAGEETQYF. The CDR3, as DNA: TGCAGTGCTAGACCAATGGGACTAGCGGGAGAAGAGACCCAGTACTTC.

This clonotype was seen more than once but under ten times. The J gene is TRBJ1-2, the V gene TRBV30, with TRBD1 identical over 9 bases. The germline V gene has CDR1 GTSNPN and CDR2 SVGIG (reference sequence). V shed 4 bases and J 5 bases; nucleotides not matched to a gene: 5. This CDR3 has 13 residues. The CDR3 loop is CAWTPGQGYGYTF. DNA for the CDR3: TGTGCCTGGACCCCGGGACAGGGATATGGCTACACCTTC. Using reference TRBV30 and TRBJ1-2 for the parts outside the CDR3, the full variable domain is SQTIHQWPATLVQPVGSPLSLECTVEGTSNPNLYWYRQAAGRGLQLLFYSVGIGQISSEVPQNLSASRPQDRQFILSSKKLLLSDSGFYLCAWTPGQGYGYTFGSGTRLTVV.

A word on this clonotype: The germline gene is not matched at one end of the junction; a read error may be the cause. The V call is TRBV29-1, the J call TRBJ2-2, with D possibly being TRBD1 (6 bases). The CDR3 length is 16 residues. In germline, CDR1 is SQVTM, CDR2 ANQGSEA. In DNA form, the CDR3 reads TGCAGCGTGAGTGGAGGACAGAGGGCGAACACCGGGGAGCTGATTTTT. It yields the protein CSVSGGQRANTGELIF.

This clonotype was counted between two and nine times. The chain carries TRBV12-3 or TRBV12-4 and TRBJ1-4; D not resolved. V was clipped by 4 bases and J by 7 bases, with 13 bases between them. The CDR3 consists of 14 residues. This CDR3 reads CASSSQPRSEKLFF. The DNA for the CDR3 is TGTGCCAGCAGTTCCCAACCACGATCTGAAAAACTGTTTTTT.

V is TRBV7-8 and J is TRBJ2-1, with D unresolved. Germline CDR1 is SGHVS and CDR2 is FQNEAQ. The CDR3 sequence is 15 residues long. Trimming removed 5 bases from V and 2 bases from J, with 13 bases in between. In DNA form, the CDR3 reads TGTGCCAGCAGCAGTATTAGAACGCCCTACAATGAGCAGTTCTTC. Its protein product is CASSSIRTPYNEQFF.

The rearrangement joins TRBV6-2 or TRBV6-3 to TRBJ2-2; D call uncertain. The length of the CDR3 is 12 residues. V lost 5 bases, J lost 7 bases, and 8 bases lay in between. From germline, CDR1 is MNHEY and CDR2 SVGEGT. CDR3 sequence: CASSHPGGELFF. The DNA of the CDR3 is TGTGCCAGCAGTCACCCTGGCGGGGAGCTGTTTTTT.

This clonotype was seen many times. J is TRBJ2-3 and V is TRBV10-3; TRBD1 is a possible D gene (5 bases). Trimming shortened V by 0 bases and J by 1 base, and 5 bases separated the two germline ends. The CDR3 sequence is 14 residues long. Germline V lookup: CDR1 ENHRY, CDR2 SYGVKD. The CDR3 DNA sequence: TGTGCCATCAGTGAGTCCAGGGGCACAGATACGCAGTATTTT. This translates into CAISESRGTDTQYF.

This chain links TRBV29-1 with TRBJ2-5; 10 nucleotides agree with TRBD2. Trimming removed 5 bases from V and 4 bases from J; junction bases left unmatched: 7. In germline, CDR1 is SQVTM, CDR2 ANQGSEA. The CDR3 spans 14 residues. The CDR3 reads CSVLAGGWGETQYF. In nucleotides, the CDR3 is TGCAGCGTTTTAGCGGGAGGTTGGGGAGAGACCCAGTACTTC.

This clonotype came up a few times. The genes are TRBV7-3 and TRBJ1-6; 7 bases line up with TRBD1. Looked up from germline, CDR1 is SGHTA and CDR2 is FQGTGA. Unmatched junction bases numbered 7, after V lost 4 bases and J lost 10 bases. The CDR3 spans 14 residues. CDR3 nucleotide sequence: TGTGCCAGCAGCTCGACAGGGTCCAACTCACCCCTCCACTTT. This translates into CASSSTGSNSPLHF.

The rearrangement uses TRBV28 and TRBJ2-1, with 10 bases lining up with TRBD2. CDR1 is MDHEN, CDR2 SYDVKM, per germline. After removal of 8 bases from V and 6 bases from J, the junction contained 7 bases not matched to a gene. This CDR3 is 14 amino acids long. CDR3 in amino acids: CASGLAAGANEQFF. The CDR3 DNA is TGTGCCAGCGGACTAGCGGCAGGCGCCAATGAGCAGTTCTTC.

In this sample, this clonotype turned up once. The chain employs TRBV3-1 and TRBJ2-5; perhaps D is TRBD1 or TRBD2 (5 bases each). The CDR3 consists of 15 residues. In germline, CDR1 is LGHDT, CDR2 YNNKEL (reference sequence). Trimming cost V 5 bases and J 1 base, with 14 bases left between them. In DNA form, the CDR3 reads TGTGCCAGCAGCACCCGACGGGGCCTCCAAGAGACCCAGTACTTC. Translation gives CASSTRRGLQETQYF.

The chain recombines TRBV5-1 with TRBJ2-1; no definite D call. V was shortened by 8 bases and J by 7 bases, with 16 bases between the two germline ends. The CDR3 covers 13 residues. The V gene's germline CDR1 is SGHRS and CDR2 YFSETQ. CDR3 loop: CARVRTVLNEQFF. In DNA form, the CDR3 reads TGCGCCAGAGTAAGGACGGTCCTAAATGAGCAGTTCTTC.

J is TRBJ2-1 and V is TRBV20-1, with TRBD2 matching over 7 bases. Unmatched junction bases numbered 9, after V lost 1 base and J lost 6 bases. Germline V lookup: CDR1 DFQATT, CDR2 SNEGSKA (reference sequence). The CDR3 has 15 residues. Here the CDR3 reads CSARGPGAGINEQFF. The CDR3 DNA reads TGCAGTGCTAGAGGACCGGGAGCGGGGATCAATGAGCAGTTCTTC.

The gene calls are TRBV20-1 and TRBJ2-7; TRBD2 matches 8 bases. Germline CDR1 reads DFQATT; CDR2 reads SNEGSKA (reference sequence). With 3 bases clipped from V and 3 bases from J, the junction kept 10 bases outside the gene matches. There are 15 residues in the CDR3. This CDR3 reads CSASASGRSLYEQYF. Here the CDR3 DNA reads TGCAGTGCTAGTGCTAGCGGGCGGAGTCTCTACGAGCAGTACTTC.

CDR3 loop: CSVVRDRDYNEQFF. CDR3 sequence (DNA): TGCAGCGTGGTCCGGGACAGGGACTACAATGAGCAGTTCTTC. The chain links TRBV29-1 to TRBJ2-1; 9 bases are shared with TRBD1. CDR3 length equals 14 residues. Germline V lookup: CDR1 SQVTM, CDR2 ANQGSEA. Unmatched junction bases numbered 6, after V lost 6 bases and J lost 3 bases.

The chain couples TRBV29-1 to TRBJ2-3, with 9 bases identical to TRBD1. The CDR3 spans 14 residues. Germline V CDR1 and CDR2: SQVTM, ANQGSEA. V trimming: 2 bases; J trimming: 3 bases; junction bases outside the gene matches: 3. CDR3: CSVETGGNTDTQYF. Here the CDR3 DNA reads TGCAGCGTTGAAACAGGGGGCAATACAGATACGCAGTATTTT.

This clonotype appeared a few times. This sequence joins TRBV4-1 and TRBJ2-1; 11 bases are a match to TRBD2. The CDR3 length is 16 residues. The J segment lost 4 bases and the V segment lost 4 bases, leaving 6 bases of the junction unmatched. The germline gives CDR1 MGHRA, CDR2 YSYEKL. The CDR3: CASSRTGLAVYNEQFF. The CDR3 bases are TGCGCCAGCAGCCGGACGGGACTAGCGGTATACAATGAGCAGTTCTTC.

The V call is TRBV13, the J call TRBJ2-5; D may be TRBD1 (5 bases). Trimming stripped 4 bases from V and 1 base from J, with 13 bases between. The length of the CDR3 is 15 residues. Germline CDR1 reads PRHDT; CDR2 reads FYEKMQ (reference sequence). CDR3 in amino acids: CASSSAAGSQETQYF. The CDR3, as DNA: TGTGCCAGCAGCTCAGCAGCAGGGTCCCAAGAGACCCAGTACTTC.

This clonotype was observed at least ten times. The chain carries TRBV7-2 and TRBJ2-5; a possible D gene is TRBD2 (6 bases). Trimming cost V 0 bases and J 2 bases, with 10 bases left between them. This CDR3 has 15 residues. Germline V lookup: CDR1 SGHTA, CDR2 FQGNSA. CDR3: CASSLAGGVQETQYF. The CDR3 DNA follows: TGTGCCAGCAGCTTAGCGGGCGGGGTGCAAGAGACCCAGTACTTC.

The rearrangement uses TRBV29-1 and TRBJ2-7, with D possibly being TRBD1 (6 bases). Trimming removed 3 bases at V and 2 bases at J, with 23 bases between. Germline V lookup: CDR1 SQVTM, CDR2 ANQGSEA. The CDR3 contains 17 residues. Here the CDR3 reads CSVDGTRGSDSPYEQYF. The CDR3 DNA reads TGCAGCGTTGATGGGACAAGGGGGAGTGACAGCCCCTACGAGCAGTACTTC.

A few counts support this clonotype. The chain is built from TRBV15 and TRBJ2-3; D ambiguous. With 4 bases removed from V and 0 bases from J, the gap between germline ends came to 8 bases. Germline values: CDR1 LNHNV, CDR2 YYDKDF (reference sequence). The CDR3 spans 14 residues. The CDR3 loop reads CATSKGLSTDTQYF. The CDR3 coding sequence is TGTGCCACCAGCAAAGGTTTAAGCACAGATACGCAGTATTTT.

This clonotype was seen only a few times. The rearrangement links TRBV5-1 to TRBJ2-5; 7 bases align to TRBD2. This CDR3 has 14 residues. The V gene's germline CDR1 is SGHRS and CDR2 YFSETQ. After removal of 1 base from V and 4 bases from J, the junction contained 4 bases not matched to a gene. CDR3 DNA: TGCGCCAGCAGCTTGATCGGGAGGTCAGAGACCCAGTACTTC. This encodes CASSLIGRSETQYF.

J is TRBJ1-6 and V is TRBV4-2; TRBD1 is a possible D gene (5 bases). The CDR3 sequence is 14 residues long. Germline-derived CDR1 and CDR2 are LGHNA and YNFKEQ. V lost 1 base, J lost 7 bases, and 8 bases lay in between. CDR3 sequence reads: CASSQARANSPLHF. CDR3 nucleotides: TGTGCCAGCAGCCAAGCCAGGGCCAATTCACCCCTCCACTTT.

The chain recombines TRBV7-2 with TRBJ2-7; TRBD2 matches at 12 bases. The germline gives CDR1 SGHTA, CDR2 FQGNSA. The CDR3 extends over 17 amino acids. V trimming: 5 bases; J trimming: 7 bases; junction bases outside the gene matches: 15. The CDR3 region has the DNA TGTGCCAGCAGCCGCCGGACTAGCGGGACCTACCCGGGGGAGCAGTACTTC. It specifies CASSRRTSGTYPGEQYF.